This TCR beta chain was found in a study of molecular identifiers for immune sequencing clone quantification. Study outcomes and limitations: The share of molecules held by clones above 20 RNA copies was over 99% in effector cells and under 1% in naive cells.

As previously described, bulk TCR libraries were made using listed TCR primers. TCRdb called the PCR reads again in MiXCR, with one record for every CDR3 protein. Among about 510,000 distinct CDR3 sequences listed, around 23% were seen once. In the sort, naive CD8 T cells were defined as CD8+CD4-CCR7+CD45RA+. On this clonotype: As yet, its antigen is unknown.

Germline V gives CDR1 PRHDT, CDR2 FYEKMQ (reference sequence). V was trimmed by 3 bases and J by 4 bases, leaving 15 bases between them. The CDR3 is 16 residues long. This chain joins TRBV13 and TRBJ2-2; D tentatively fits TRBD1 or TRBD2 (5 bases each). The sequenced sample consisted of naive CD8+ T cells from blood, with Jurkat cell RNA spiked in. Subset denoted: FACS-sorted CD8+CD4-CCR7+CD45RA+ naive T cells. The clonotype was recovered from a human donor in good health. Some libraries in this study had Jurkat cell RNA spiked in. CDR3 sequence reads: CASSFLPSGTTGELFF. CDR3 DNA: TGTGCCAGCAGCTTTTTGCCCTCGGGGACCACCGGGGAGCTGTTTTTT.